This TCR beta chain was profiled in a study of T cells after yellow fever vaccination. The CDR3 sequence is 14 residues long. V was clipped by 6 bases and J by 5 bases; unmatched bases: 7. Notes on the study in general: The booster saw the reappearance of most primary-vaccination clones (approximately 97% CD4, around 88% CD8).

Using its own MiXCR run on the 5' RACE reads, TCRdb lists one record per CDR3 protein. The table has about 240,000 distinct CDR3 sequences, 6.9% seen once; the top ten hold roughly 0.9%. As to this clonotype: Its antigen remains unknown.

The V gene is TRBV12-3 or TRBV12-4, the J gene TRBJ2-1; TRBD2 agrees at 7 bases. This specimen consisted of CD4+ T cells sorted from PBMCs, obtained 15 days after the yellow fever booster vaccination. The clonotype comes from a man under 40 who received the YFV17D yellow fever vaccine. The CDR3 spells CASSRGEVDNEQFF. The CDR3, as DNA: TGTGCCAGCAGCCGGGGGGAGGTGGACAATGAGCAGTTCTTC.